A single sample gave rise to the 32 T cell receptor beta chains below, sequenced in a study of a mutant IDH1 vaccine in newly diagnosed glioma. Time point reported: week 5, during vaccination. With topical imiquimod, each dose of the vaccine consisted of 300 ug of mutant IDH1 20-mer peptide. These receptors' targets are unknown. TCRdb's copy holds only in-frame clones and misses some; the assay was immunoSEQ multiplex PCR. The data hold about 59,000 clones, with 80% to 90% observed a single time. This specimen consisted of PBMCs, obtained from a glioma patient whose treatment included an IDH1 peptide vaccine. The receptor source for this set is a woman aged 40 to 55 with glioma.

Here the CDR3 DNA reads TGTGCCAGTAGTATAGATCTTCAGGGGCATTCACCCCTCCACTTT. This codes for CASSIDLQGHSPLHF. The V call is TRBV19, the J call TRBJ1-6; TRBD1 is a possible D gene (6 bases). Trimming shortened V by 0 bases and J by 8 bases, and 11 bases separated the two germline ends. The V gene's germline CDR1 is LNHDA and CDR2 SQIVND (reference sequence). This CDR3 region has 15 residues.

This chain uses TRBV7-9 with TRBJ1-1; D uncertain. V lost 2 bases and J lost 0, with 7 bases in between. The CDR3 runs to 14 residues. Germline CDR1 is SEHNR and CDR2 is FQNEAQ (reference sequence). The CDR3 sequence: CASSLPVMNTEAFF. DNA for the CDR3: TGTGCCAGCAGCTTACCCGTGATGAACACTGAAGCTTTCTTT.

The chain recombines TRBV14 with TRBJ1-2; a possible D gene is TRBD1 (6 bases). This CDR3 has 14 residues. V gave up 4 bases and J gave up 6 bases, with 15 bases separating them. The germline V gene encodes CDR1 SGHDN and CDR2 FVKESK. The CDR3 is CASSPATGNHGYTF. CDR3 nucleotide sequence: TGTGCCAGCAGCCCTGCCACAGGGAACCATGGCTACACCTTC. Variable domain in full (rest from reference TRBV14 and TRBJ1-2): EAGVTQFPSHSVIEKGQTVTLRCDPISGHDNLYWYRRVMGKEIKFLLHFVKESKQDESGMPNNRFLAERTGGTYSTLKVQPAELEDSGVYFCASSPATGNHGYTFGSGTRLTVV.

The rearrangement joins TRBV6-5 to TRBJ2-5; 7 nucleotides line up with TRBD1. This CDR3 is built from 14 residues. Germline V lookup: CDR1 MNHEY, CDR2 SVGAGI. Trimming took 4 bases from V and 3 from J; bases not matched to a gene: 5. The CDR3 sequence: CASSLTGVKETQYF. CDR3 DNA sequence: TGTGCCAGCAGTTTAACAGGGGTAAAAGAGACCCAGTACTTC.

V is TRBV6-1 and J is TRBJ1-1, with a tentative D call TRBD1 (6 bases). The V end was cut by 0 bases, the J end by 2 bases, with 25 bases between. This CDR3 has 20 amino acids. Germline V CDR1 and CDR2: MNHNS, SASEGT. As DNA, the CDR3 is TGTGCCAGCAGTGAAGCGCAGTTCTACGGGACTTCACAGGGAAACACTGAAGCTTTCTTT. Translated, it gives CASSEAQFYGTSQGNTEAFF.

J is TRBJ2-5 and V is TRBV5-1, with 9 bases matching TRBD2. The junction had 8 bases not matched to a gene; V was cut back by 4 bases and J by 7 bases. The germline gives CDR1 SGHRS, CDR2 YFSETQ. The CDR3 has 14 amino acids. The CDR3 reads CASSPGTSRVTQYF. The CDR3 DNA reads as TGCGCCAGCAGCCCTGGGACTAGCCGGGTGACCCAGTACTTC.

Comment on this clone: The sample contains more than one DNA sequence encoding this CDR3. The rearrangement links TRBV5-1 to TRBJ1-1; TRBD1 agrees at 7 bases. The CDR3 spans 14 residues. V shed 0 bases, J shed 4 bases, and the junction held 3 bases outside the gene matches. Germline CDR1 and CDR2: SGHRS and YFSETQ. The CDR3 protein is CASSLGQGGTEAFF. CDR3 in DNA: TGCGCCAGCAGCTTGGGTCAGGGGGGCACTGAAGCTTTCTTT.

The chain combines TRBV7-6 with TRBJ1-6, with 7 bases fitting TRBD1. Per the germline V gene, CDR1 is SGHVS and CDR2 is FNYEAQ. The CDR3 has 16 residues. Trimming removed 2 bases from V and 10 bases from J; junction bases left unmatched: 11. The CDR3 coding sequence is TGTGCCAGCAGCTTACTCCAGGGGGGAACTGGGTCACCCCTCCACTTT. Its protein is CASSLLQGGTGSPLHF. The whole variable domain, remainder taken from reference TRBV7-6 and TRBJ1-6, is GAGVSQSPRYKVTKRGQDVALRCDPISGHVSLYWYRQALGQGPEFLTYFNYEAQQDKSGLPNDRFSAERPEGSISTLTIQRTEQRDSAMYRCASSLLQGGTGSPLHFGNGTRLTVT.

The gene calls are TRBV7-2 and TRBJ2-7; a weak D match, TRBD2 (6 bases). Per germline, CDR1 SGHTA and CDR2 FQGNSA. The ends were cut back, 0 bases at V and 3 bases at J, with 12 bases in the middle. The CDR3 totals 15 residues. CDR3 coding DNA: TGTGCCAGCAGCTTAGCGCGGGGAATCGTCTACGAGCAGTACTTC. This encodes CASSLARGIVYEQYF.

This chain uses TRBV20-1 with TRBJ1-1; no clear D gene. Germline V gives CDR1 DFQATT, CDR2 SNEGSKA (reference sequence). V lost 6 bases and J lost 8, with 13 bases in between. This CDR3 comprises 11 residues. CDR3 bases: TGCAGTGCCACGAGACAAGGAGAAGCTTTCTTT. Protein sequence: CSATRQGEAFF.

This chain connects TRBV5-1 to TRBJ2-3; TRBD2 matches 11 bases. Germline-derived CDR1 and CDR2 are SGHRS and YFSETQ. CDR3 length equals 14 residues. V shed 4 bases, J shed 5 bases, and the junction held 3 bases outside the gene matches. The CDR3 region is CASSRSGGEDTQYF. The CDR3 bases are TGCGCCAGCAGCCGTAGCGGGGGGGAAGATACGCAGTATTTT.

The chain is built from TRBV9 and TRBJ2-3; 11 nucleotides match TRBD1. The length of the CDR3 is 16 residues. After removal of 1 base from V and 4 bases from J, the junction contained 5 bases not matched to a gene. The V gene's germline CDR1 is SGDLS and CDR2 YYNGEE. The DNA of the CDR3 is TGTGCCAGCAGCGTACTGGACAGGGGGCAATCAGATACGCAGTATTTT. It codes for CASSVLDRGQSDTQYF.

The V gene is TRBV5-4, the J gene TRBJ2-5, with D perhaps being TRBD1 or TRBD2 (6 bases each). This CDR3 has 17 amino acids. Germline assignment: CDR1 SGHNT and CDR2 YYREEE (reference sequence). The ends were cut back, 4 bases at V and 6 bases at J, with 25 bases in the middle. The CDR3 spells CASSLGASGGGQKTQYF. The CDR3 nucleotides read TGTGCCAGCAGCCTTGGGGCCTCGGGTGGGGGGCAGAAGACCCAGTACTTC. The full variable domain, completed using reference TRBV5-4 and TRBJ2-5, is ETGVTQSPTHLIKTRGQQVTLRCSSQSGHNTVSWYQQALGQGPQFIFQYYREEENGRGNFPPRFSGLQFPNYSSELNVNALELDDSALYLCASSLGASGGGQKTQYFGPGTRLLVL.

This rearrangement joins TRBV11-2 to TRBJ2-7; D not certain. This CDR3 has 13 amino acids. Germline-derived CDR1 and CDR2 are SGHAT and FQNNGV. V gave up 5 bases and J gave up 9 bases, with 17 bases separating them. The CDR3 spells CASSPPLVIGQYF. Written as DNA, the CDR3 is TGTGCCAGCAGCCCTCCGTTGGTAATCGGGCAGTACTTC.

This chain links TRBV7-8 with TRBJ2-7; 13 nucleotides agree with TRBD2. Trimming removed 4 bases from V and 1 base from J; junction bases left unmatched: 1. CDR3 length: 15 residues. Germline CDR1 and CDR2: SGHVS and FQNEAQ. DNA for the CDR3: TGTGCCAGCAGCTCGGGACTAGCGGGATCCTACGAGCAGTACTTC. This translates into CASSSGLAGSYEQYF.

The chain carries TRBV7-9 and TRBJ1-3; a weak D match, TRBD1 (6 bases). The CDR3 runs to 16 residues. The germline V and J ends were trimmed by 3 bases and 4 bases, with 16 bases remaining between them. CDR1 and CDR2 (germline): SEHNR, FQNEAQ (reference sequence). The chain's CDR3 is CASSFLGGLEGNTIYF. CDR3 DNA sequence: TGTGCCAGCAGCTTTTTGGGGGGGCTGGAAGGAAACACCATATATTTT.

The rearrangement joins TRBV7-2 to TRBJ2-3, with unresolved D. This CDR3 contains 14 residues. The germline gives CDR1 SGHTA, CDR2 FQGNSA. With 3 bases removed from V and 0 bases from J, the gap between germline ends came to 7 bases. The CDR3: CASSLIVSTDTQYF. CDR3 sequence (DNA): TGTGCCAGCAGCTTGATAGTTAGCACAGATACGCAGTATTTT.

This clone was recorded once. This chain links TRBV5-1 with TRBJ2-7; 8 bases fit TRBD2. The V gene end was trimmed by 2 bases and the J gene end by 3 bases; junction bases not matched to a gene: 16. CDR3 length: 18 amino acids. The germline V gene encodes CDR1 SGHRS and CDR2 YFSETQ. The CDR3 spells CASSFRGGETAGFYEQYF. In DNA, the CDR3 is TGCGCCAGCAGCTTTCGGGGGGGCGAAACTGCGGGGTTCTACGAGCAGTACTTC.

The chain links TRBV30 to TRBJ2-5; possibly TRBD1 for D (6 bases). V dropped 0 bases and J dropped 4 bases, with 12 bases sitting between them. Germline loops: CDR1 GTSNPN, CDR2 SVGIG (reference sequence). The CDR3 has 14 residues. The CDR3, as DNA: TGTGCCTGGAGTGTGGGGATAGGGGGAGAGACCCAGTACTTC. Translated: CAWSVGIGGETQYF.

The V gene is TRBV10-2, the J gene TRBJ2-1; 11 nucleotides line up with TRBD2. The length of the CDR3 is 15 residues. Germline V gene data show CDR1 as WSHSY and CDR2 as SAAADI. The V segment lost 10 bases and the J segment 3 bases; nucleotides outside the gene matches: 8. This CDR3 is CATHSGRAFYNEQFF. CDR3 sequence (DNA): TGCGCCACCCATAGCGGGAGGGCCTTCTACAATGAGCAGTTCTTC.

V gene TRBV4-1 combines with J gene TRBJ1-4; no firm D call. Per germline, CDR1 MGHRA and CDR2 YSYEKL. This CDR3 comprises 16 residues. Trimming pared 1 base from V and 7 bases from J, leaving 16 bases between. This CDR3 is CASSQVGLVVGEKLFF. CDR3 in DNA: TGCGCCAGCAGCCAAGTGGGTTTGGTGGTGGGTGAAAAACTGTTTTTT.

CDR3 nucleotides: TGCAGCGTTGAATTTCCTAGCGAGAAGACCCAGTACTTC. This encodes CSVEFPSEKTQYF. The chain has TRBV29-1 and TRBJ2-5, with a possible D match to TRBD2 (6 bases). Germline V gene data show CDR1 as SQVTM and CDR2 as ANQGSEA. The CDR3 length is 13 residues. With 2 bases removed from V and 6 bases from J, the gap between germline ends came to 13 bases.

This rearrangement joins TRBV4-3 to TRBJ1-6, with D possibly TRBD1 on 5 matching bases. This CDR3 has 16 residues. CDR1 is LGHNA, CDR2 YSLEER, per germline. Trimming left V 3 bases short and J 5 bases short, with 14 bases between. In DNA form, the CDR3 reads TGCGCCAGCAGCCACCGACACCCAGGGAATAATTCACCCCTCCACTTT. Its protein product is CASSHRHPGNNSPLHF.

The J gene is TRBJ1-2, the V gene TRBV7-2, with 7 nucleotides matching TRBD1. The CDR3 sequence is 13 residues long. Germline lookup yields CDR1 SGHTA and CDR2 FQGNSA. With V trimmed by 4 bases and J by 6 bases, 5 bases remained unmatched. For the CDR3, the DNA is TGTGCCAGCAGCTCCGGGACAGCGGATGGCTACACCTTC. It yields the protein CASSSGTADGYTF.

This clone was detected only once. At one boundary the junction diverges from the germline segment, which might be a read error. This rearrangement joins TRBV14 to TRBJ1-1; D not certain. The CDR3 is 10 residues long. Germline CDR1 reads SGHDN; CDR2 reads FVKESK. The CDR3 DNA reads TGTGCCAGCAGCCAAGCCCCGCGGATCTTT. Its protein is CASSQAPRIF. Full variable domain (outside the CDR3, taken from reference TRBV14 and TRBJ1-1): EAGVTQFPSHSVIEKGQTVTLRCDPISGHDNLYWYRRVMGKEIKFLLHFVKESKQDESGMPNNRFLAERTGGTYSTLKVQPAELEDSGVYFCASSQAPRIFGQGTRLTVV.

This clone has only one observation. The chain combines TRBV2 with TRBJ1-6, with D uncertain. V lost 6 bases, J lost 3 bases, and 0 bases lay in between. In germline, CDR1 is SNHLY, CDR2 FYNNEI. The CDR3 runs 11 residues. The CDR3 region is CASSYNSPLHF. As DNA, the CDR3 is TGTGCCAGCAGCTATAATTCACCCCTCCACTTT.

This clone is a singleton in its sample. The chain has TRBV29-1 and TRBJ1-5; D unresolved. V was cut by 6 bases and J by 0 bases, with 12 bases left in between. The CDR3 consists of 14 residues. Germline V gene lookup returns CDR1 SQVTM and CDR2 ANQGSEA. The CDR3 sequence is CSVKFTHSNQPQHF. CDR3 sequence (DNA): TGCAGCGTAAAATTTACCCATAGCAATCAGCCCCAGCATTTT.

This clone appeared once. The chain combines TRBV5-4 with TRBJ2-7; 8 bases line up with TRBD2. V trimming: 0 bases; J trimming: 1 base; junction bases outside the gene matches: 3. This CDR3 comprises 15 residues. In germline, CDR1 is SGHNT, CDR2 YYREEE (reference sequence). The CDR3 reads CASSLAGLESYEQYF. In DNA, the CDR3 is TGTGCCAGCAGCTTGGCGGGACTAGAATCCTACGAGCAGTACTTC.

The CDR3 nucleotides are TGTGCCAGCAGTGGACGCGGGACAGGGGGCTACGAGCAGTACTTC. Residues: CASSGRGTGGYEQYF. This chain links TRBV6-1 with TRBJ2-7, with TRBD1 identical over 11 bases. This CDR3 has 15 amino acids. Germline V CDR1 and CDR2: MNHNS, SASEGT. With 4 bases clipped from V and 3 bases from J, the junction kept 5 bases outside the gene matches.

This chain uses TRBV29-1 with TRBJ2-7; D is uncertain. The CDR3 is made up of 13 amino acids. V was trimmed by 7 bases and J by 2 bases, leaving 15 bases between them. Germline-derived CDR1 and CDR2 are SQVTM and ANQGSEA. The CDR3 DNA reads TGCAGCGCTCTAAGAGAATCGACCTACGAGCAGTACTTC. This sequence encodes CSALRESTYEQYF.

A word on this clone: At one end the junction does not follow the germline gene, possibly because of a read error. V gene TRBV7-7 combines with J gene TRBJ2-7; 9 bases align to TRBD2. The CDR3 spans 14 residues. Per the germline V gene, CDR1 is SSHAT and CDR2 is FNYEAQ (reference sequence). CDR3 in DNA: TGTGCTAGCAGCACCTTAGCGGGAGCAAACGAGCAGTACTTC. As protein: CASSTLAGANEQYF.

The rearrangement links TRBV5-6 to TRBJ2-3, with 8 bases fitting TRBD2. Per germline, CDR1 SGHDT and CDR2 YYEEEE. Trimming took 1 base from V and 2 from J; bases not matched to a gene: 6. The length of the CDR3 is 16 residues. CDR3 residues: CASSLWAGGSTDTQYF. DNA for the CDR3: TGTGCCAGCAGCTTGTGGGCGGGGGGCTCCACAGATACGCAGTATTTT.